This T cell receptor (beta chain) emerged from a study of T-cell memory formation after mild COVID-19 listed by TCRdb under 2021. For context, the study as a whole: TCR sequence clusters from the two donors were largely donor specific. Longitudinal TCRalpha and TCRbeta repertoire sequencing tracked T-cell clones expanding and contracting after mild COVID-19 in a couple of donors. The cohort comprised two young, previously healthy adult volunteers, one female and one male.

General study outcomes and caveats: Only a couple of mild cases were covered in the study, and larger cohorts including severe cases with pre-infection samples were considered necessary. Whether the second-wave clones peaking on day 37 were SARS-CoV-2 specific was not confirmed. The detection of some responding clones in pre-infection memory suggests that pre-existing cross-reactive memory T cells joined the SARS-CoV-2 response. Contracting CD4+ clones turned up mainly in the CM and EM memory subsets, whereas EMRA was where CD8+ clones were enriched. Balanced CD4/CD8 phenotypes were observed for clones contracting from day 15 to 85, whereas a bias towards CD4+ was observed for a second wave of clones expanding from day 15 to 37.

In regard to this clonotype: Its recognized antigen is unknown. One base away there is no much larger clone; base qualities are not given.

Sequencing used an Illumina NovaSeq 6000. TCRalpha and TCRbeta cDNA libraries were constructed by 5'RACE with constant-segment primers, with sample barcodes and unique molecular identifiers being introduced. Trizol reagent was used to extract RNA from every sample. Amplification of the libraries took two PCR steps, and the second step added a second sample barcode plus Illumina TruSeq adapters. Sequencing of the libraries was done on an Illumina NovaSeq, producing 2 x 150 bp paired-end reads. Under the source paper's analysis protocol: With migec v1.2.7, reads were demultiplexed and then collapsed into UMI-guided consensus sequences. Using mixcr v2.1.11, UMI consensuses were aligned to TRA and TRB V and J templates and then assembled into clonotypes. Expanded or contracted clonotypes were those called significant by both edgeR and NoisET, with noise models trained on biological replicates. edgeR calls used a false discovery rate-adjusted p below 0.01 and a log2 fold-change threshold of 1. As an exploratory analysis of dynamics, max-normalized trajectories of the 1000 most abundant clonotypes were examined by PCA with hierarchical clustering. The CD4 or CD8 phenotype of responding clones was assigned using the separately sequenced CD4+ and CD8+ repertoires. Using fastp at Q25 and MiXCR, TCRdb reprocessed the public reads and kept productive beta chains. Here each entry gathers all rows of one CDR3 protein and keeps the most common genes and DNA. The V and J calls shown here were made by TCRdb, not taken from the authors' results. The table for this sample lists fewer than 250,000 distinct CDR3 sequences; more than 25% of them were counted only once. The top ten hold roughly an eighth of the sample.

The V end gives up 3 bases and the J end 4 bases, leaving 3 bases in the junction not matched to a gene. The CDR3 has 14 amino acids, counting the end cysteine and phenylalanine. The kept DNA is CDR3 alone, 42 bases in frame from the first base. CDR1 KGHDR and CDR2 SFDVKD are derived from the germline V gene. Ficoll-Paque density gradient centrifugation was used to isolate PBMCs. The sequence derives from an adult woman who had mild COVID-19 (a few samples of this study predate the infection). The sample titles of this study are shuffled in the database, so cell type and time point are left out; the donor was told from shared clones. Sequenced: PBMCs or a T cell subset sorted from them (not recorded which). The chain couples TRBV24-1 to TRBJ2-7; TRBD1 aligns with 9 central bases. The sequenced DNA: TGTGCCACCAGTGATGCCGGGACAGGGTACGAGCAGTACTTC. The resulting protein is CATSDAGTGYEQYF.